The 6 T cell receptor beta chains in this list originate from one sample, sequenced in a study of OX40 agonist ivuxolimab in advanced cancers. Profiled with immunoSEQ multiplex PCR; TCRdb holds only in-frame clones, not every one. The table includes about 41,000 clones, about nine tenths detected once. Material: CD4+ or CD8+ T cells sorted from blood, obtained in a trial of the OX40 agonist ivuxolimab. The receptors come from an adult with an advanced solid tumor such as melanoma, head and neck, liver or kidney cancer.

This clone was seen a handful of times. The genes are TRBV28 and TRBJ2-7; 12 nucleotides match TRBD2. The CDR3 extends over 14 amino acids. Germline V gives CDR1 MDHEN, CDR2 SYDVKM. After removal of 3 bases from V and 6 bases from J, the junction contained 3 bases not matched to a gene. CDR3 coding DNA: TGTGCCAGCAGTTTCCTAGCGGGAGGGCGCGAGCAGTACTTC. This encodes CASSFLAGGREQYF.

The rearrangement uses TRBV28 and TRBJ1-3; 8 nucleotides align to TRBD1. CDR3 length: 16 amino acids. The V gene's germline CDR1 is MDHEN and CDR2 SYDVKM. Trimming at V came to 6 bases and at J to 0 bases, leaving 7 bases not matched to a gene. The CDR3 bases are TGTGCCAGCAGATCCCGACAGGGGAGCTCTGGAAACACCATATATTTT. Residues: CASRSRQGSSGNTIYF.

The chain carries TRBV19 and TRBJ2-3, with D tentatively TRBD2 (7 bases). The CDR3 spans 14 residues. V gave up 4 bases and J gave up 6 bases, with 14 bases separating them. Per the germline V gene, CDR1 is LNHDA and CDR2 is SQIVND (reference sequence). The CDR3 region is CASSTGGRRDTQYF. The CDR3 DNA reads as TGTGCCAGTAGTACGGGGGGCAGAAGGGATACGCAGTATTTT.

In this sample, this clone turned up once. This sequence joins TRBV27 and TRBJ1-1; D gene uncertain. The germline V gene encodes CDR1 MNHEY and CDR2 SMNVEV (reference sequence). The CDR3 length is 15 residues. V lost 1 base and J 4 bases, leaving 13 bases between the germline ends. CDR3 bases: TGTGCCAGCAGTTTATATCCGGAGGTGGGCACTGAAGCTTTCTTT. This translates into CASSLYPEVGTEAFF.

V and J are TRBV19 and TRBJ1-1, with D perhaps TRBD1 (5 bases). V was trimmed by 5 bases and J by 6 bases, leaving 13 bases between them. This CDR3 has 13 amino acids. CDR1 LNHDA and CDR2 SQIVND come from the germline V gene (reference sequence). CDR3 region: CASSLGPGAEAFF. CDR3 DNA: TGTGCCAGTAGTTTAGGGCCGGGGGCTGAAGCTTTCTTT.

Notes on this clone: Additional DNA sequences in this sample encode the identical CDR3. The CDR3 DNA reads as TGTGCCAGCAGTGAAGGAGCGGATCAGCCCCAGCATTTT. This sequence encodes CASSEGADQPQHF. The chain is built from TRBV6-1 and TRBJ1-5, with no clear D. Trimming shortened V by 1 base and J by 5 bases, and 6 bases separated the two germline ends. The length of the CDR3 is 13 residues. Germline CDR1 and CDR2: MNHNS and SASEGT.